The clone carrying this T cell receptor (beta chain) was seen more than once but under ten times. No antigen is known for it. Researchers amplified the TCR beta CDR3 regions from RNA transcripts. TCR CDR3 regions were first amplified by RT-PCR with HTBI primers. One entry per CDR3 protein, called by TCRdb with MiXCR from the multiplex PCR reads. Found here are over 500,000 distinct CDR3 sequences, 14% of them singletons; the top ten hold roughly 14%. Hyperthyroidism was newly diagnosed in patients aged 18 to 65 (duration under 2 months). The entry originates in a study of T cells in Graves' hyperthyroidism and ophthalmopathy. General study results and limits: From stable hyperthyroidism, ophthalmopathy was separated by a 13 V-J model. Before onset, by a median of around 6.4 months, the model predicted ophthalmopathy. Among thyroid clonotypes expanded above 0.001, most also appeared in blood.

Germline V gene lookup returns CDR1 SGHRS and CDR2 YFSETQ. Trimming took off 4 bases at V and 1 base at J, with 11 bases between the two ends. The CDR3 is 15 amino acids. The specimen was blood. The TCR was taken from a woman aged 40 to 50 with Graves' hyperthyroidism. The chain combines TRBV5-1 with TRBJ1-4; possible D gene TRBD1, 5 bases. The CDR3 loop reads CASSPEGLTNEKLFF. CDR3 DNA sequence: TGCGCCAGCAGCCCGGAGGGGTTAACTAATGAAAAACTGTTTTTT.